This note documents a single TCR beta chain sequence. The CDR3 contains 15 residues. Trimming removed 6 bases from V and 2 bases from J; junction bases left unmatched: 6. The germline V gene encodes CDR1 MNHEY and CDR2 SVGAGI. The protocol was immunoSEQ multiplex PCR, while the TCRdb copy is restricted to in-frame clones and leaves out a portion. This table has roughly 200,000 clones, around 94% appearing once. This sample is drawn from a study of control samples from healthy donors and cancer patients. The receptor comes from a man in his forties or fifties in good health. The gene calls are TRBV6-5 and TRBJ1-4, with 7 bases that match TRBD1. The sequenced sample consisted of blood. In nucleotides, the CDR3 is TGTGCCAGCAGAATCTTACAGGGGACTAATGAAAAACTGTTTTTT. Translating it yields CASRILQGTNEKLFF.